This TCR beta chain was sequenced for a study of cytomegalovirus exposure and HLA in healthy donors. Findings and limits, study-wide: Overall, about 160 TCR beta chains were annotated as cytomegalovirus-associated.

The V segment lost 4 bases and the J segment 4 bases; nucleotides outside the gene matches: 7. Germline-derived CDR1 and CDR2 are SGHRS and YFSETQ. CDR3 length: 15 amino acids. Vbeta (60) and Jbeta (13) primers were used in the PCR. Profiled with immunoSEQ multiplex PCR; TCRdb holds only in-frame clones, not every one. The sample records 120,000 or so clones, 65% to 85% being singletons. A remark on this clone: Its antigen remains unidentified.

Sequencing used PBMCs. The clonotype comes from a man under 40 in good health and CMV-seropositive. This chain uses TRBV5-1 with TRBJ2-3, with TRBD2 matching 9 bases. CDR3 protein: CASSRGVAGADTQYF. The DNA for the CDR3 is TGCGCCAGCAGCCGCGGCGTAGCGGGGGCAGATACGCAGTATTTT.